These T cell receptor beta chains were read from a single sample in a study of blood T cells in healthy people across ages. One entry per CDR3 protein results from TCRdb running MiXCR on the 5' RACE reads. The table lists over 600,000 distinct CDR3 sequences, 40% to 45% of them singletons. The source material was blood. The receptors originated from a man older than 75 in good health. Both conserved end residues are part of each CDR3.

CDR3aa: CASTLGTSGAPQFF; j_gene: TRBJ2-1; v_gene: TRBV7-8
CDR3aa: CSVTTGRLNTEAFF; j_gene: TRBJ1-1; v_gene: TRBV29-1
CDR3aa: CASSFGRVVSTDTQYF; j_gene: TRBJ2-3; v_gene: TRBV5-6
CDR3aa: CSAARGMGGNEQFF; j_gene: TRBJ2-1; v_gene: TRBV20-1
CDR3aa: CSAPREETQFF; j_gene: TRBJ2-1; v_gene: TRBV20-1
CDR3aa: CASSLYTSAQFF; j_gene: TRBJ2-1; v_gene: TRBV11-1
CDR3aa: CASSSTAGGGETQYF; j_gene: TRBJ2-5; v_gene: TRBV28
CDR3aa: CASSPRGGFTDTQYF; j_gene: TRBJ2-3; v_gene: TRBV12-3/TRBV12-4
CDR3aa: CASTLSGADNEKLFF; j_gene: TRBJ1-4; v_gene: TRBV6-5
CDR3aa: CASSPFSDTQYF; j_gene: TRBJ2-3; v_gene: TRBV27
CDR3aa: CASSTGGGHSSGANVLTF; j_gene: TRBJ2-6; v_gene: TRBV5-8
CDR3aa: CASSYLSGTGENEKLFF; j_gene: TRBJ1-4; v_gene: TRBV6-2/TRBV6-3
CDR3aa: CASSLATGWETDTQYF; j_gene: TRBJ2-3; v_gene: TRBV9
CDR3aa: CASSYQGARREQYF; j_gene: TRBJ2-7; v_gene: TRBV6-2/TRBV6-3
CDR3aa: CASSPQDGAAYNEQFF; j_gene: TRBJ2-1; v_gene: TRBV18
CDR3aa: CSAGQGLGAREQFF; j_gene: TRBJ2-1; v_gene: TRBV20-1
CDR3aa: CASSLAPGRGTDTQYF; j_gene: TRBJ2-3; v_gene: TRBV5-6
CDR3aa: CASSHGDRANSPLHF; j_gene: TRBJ1-6; v_gene: TRBV4-3
CDR3aa: CASSQTRLVPEQYF; j_gene: -; v_gene: TRBV27
CDR3aa: CASTPTHTTRGYEQYF; j_gene: TRBJ2-7; v_gene: TRBV5-1
CDR3aa: CASSAGQGVTDTQYF; j_gene: TRBJ2-3; v_gene: TRBV5-1
CDR3aa: CASSLLLAGGSYEQYF; j_gene: TRBJ2-7; v_gene: TRBV5-1
CDR3aa: CASSQGEVQVSVQFF; j_gene: TRBJ2-1; v_gene: TRBV4-1
CDR3aa: CSATRTGGNTGELFF; j_gene: TRBJ2-2; v_gene: TRBV20-1
CDR3aa: CASSDDRGPNIQYF; j_gene: TRBJ2-4; v_gene: TRBV25-1
CDR3aa: CASSLRGGGWETGTDTQYF; j_gene: TRBJ2-3; v_gene: TRBV7-3
CDR3aa: CVSTPQGEVYNEQFF; j_gene: TRBJ2-1; v_gene: TRBV12-3/TRBV12-4
CDR3aa: CASSDSGASNQPQHF; j_gene: TRBJ1-5; v_gene: TRBV25-1
CDR3aa: CAIKRDRGSGREETQYF; j_gene: TRBJ2-5; v_gene: TRBV10-3
CDR3aa: CAWSVRAGPYNEQFF; j_gene: TRBJ2-1; v_gene: TRBV30
CDR3aa: CASSLSRTSSNRETQYF; j_gene: TRBJ2-5; v_gene: TRBV7-2
CDR3aa: CAGRTNGGAREQFF; j_gene: TRBJ2-1; v_gene: TRBV7-2
CDR3aa: CASSQETSGPYEQYF; j_gene: TRBJ2-7; v_gene: TRBV14
CDR3aa: CASSLRPTGAVEAFF; j_gene: TRBJ1-1; v_gene: TRBV5-6
CDR3aa: CASGSGGPGTEAFF; j_gene: TRBJ1-1; v_gene: TRBV27
CDR3aa: CASRIMGLATPSGTQYF; j_gene: TRBJ2-5; v_gene: TRBV28
CDR3aa: CASSGLQGASYGYTF; j_gene: TRBJ1-2; v_gene: TRBV5-1
CDR3aa: CAISEAFNEKLFF; j_gene: TRBJ1-4; v_gene: TRBV10-3
CDR3aa: CASSSDTSSYEQYF; j_gene: TRBJ2-7; v_gene: TRBV6-5
CDR3aa: CASTNSGANVLTF; j_gene: TRBJ2-6; v_gene: TRBV6-2/TRBV6-3
CDR3aa: CASSESGQVTDTQYF; j_gene: TRBJ2-3; v_gene: TRBV10-1
CDR3aa: CASRPGSQRHGELFF; j_gene: TRBJ2-2; v_gene: TRBV7-9
CDR3aa: CSARDSYSGRAGNEQFF; j_gene: TRBJ2-1; v_gene: TRBV20-1
CDR3aa: CASSLRRAQPQHF; j_gene: TRBJ1-5; v_gene: TRBV7-2
CDR3aa: CASSPHLIGAKNIQYF; j_gene: TRBJ2-4; v_gene: TRBV6-2/TRBV6-3
CDR3aa: CASSLVGTSGRSEQFF; j_gene: TRBJ2-1; v_gene: TRBV7-3
CDR3aa: CASSKVSGANVLTF; j_gene: TRBJ2-6; v_gene: TRBV18
CDR3aa: CASSPPGPSTDTQYF; j_gene: TRBJ2-3; v_gene: TRBV5-8